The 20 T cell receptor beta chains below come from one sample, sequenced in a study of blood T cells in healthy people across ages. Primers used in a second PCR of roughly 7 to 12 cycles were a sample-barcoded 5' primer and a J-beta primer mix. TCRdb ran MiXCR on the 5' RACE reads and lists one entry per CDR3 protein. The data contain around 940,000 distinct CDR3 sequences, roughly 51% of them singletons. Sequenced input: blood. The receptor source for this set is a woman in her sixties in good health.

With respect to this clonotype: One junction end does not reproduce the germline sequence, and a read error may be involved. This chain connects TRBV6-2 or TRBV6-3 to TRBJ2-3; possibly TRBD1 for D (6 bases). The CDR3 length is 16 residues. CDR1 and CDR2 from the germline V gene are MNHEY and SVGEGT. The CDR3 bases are TGTACCAGCAGTTACTACTCCGGACAGAACACAGATACGCAGTATTTT. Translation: CTSSYYSGQNTDTQYF.

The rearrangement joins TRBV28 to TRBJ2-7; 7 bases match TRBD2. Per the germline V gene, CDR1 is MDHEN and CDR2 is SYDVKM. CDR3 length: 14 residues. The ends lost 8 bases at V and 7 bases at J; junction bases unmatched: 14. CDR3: CASQLGGSYNEQYF. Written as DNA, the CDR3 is TGTGCCAGCCAACTCGGGGGGTCCTACAATGAGCAGTACTTC.

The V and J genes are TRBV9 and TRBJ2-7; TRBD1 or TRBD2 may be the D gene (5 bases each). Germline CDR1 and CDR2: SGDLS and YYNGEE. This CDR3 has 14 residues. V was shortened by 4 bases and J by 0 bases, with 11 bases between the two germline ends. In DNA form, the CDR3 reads TGTGCCAGCAGCCCACTCGGGGCCTCCTACGAGCAGTACTTC. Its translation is CASSPLGASYEQYF.

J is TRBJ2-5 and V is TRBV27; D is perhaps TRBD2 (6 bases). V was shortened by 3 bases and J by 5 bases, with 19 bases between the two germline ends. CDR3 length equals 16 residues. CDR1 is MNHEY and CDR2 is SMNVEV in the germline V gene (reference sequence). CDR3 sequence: CASSLAGTSLSETQYF. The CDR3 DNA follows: TGTGCCAGCAGTTTGGCGGGGACCTCGCTTTCGGAGACCCAGTACTTC.

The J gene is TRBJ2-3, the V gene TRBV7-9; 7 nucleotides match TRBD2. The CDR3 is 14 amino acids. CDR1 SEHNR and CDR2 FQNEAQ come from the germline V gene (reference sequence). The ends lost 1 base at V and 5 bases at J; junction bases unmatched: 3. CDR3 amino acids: CASSLVAGVDTQYF. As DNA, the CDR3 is TGTGCCAGCAGCTTAGTTGCGGGAGTAGATACGCAGTATTTT.

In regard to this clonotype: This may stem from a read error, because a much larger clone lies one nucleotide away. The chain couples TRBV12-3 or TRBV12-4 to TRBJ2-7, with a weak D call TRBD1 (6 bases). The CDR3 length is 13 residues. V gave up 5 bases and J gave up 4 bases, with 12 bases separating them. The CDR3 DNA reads TGTGCCAGCAGTCTCAGGGGCAAGTACGAGCAGTACTTC. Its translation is CASSLRGKYEQYF.

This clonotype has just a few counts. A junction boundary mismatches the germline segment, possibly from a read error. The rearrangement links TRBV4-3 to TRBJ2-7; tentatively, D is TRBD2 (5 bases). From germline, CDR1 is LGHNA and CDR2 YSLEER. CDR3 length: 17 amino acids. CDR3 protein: CASSQGANSLDFYEQYF. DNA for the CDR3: TGCGCCAGCAGCCAAGGTGCGAACAGCCTGGACTTCTACGAGCAGTATTTC.

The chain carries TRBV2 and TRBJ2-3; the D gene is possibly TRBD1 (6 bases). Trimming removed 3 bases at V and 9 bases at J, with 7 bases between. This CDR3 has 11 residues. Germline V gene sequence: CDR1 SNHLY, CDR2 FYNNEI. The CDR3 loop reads CASSDQGTQYF. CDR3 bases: TGTGCCAGCAGTGACCAGGGGACGCAGTATTTT.

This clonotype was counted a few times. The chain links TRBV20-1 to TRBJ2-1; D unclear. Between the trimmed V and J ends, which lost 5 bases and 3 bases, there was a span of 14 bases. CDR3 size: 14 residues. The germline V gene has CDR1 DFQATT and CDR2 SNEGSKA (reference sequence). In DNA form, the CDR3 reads TGCAGTGCTCCCCCCACTTCTCGCTACAATGAGCAGTTCTTC. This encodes CSAPPTSRYNEQFF.

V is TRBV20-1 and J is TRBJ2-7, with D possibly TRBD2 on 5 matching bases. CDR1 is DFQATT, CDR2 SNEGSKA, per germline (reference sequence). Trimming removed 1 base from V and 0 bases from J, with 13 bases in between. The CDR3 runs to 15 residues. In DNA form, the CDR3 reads TGCAGTGCTAGAGGGTTCGCGAGGGCCTCCTACGAGCAGTACTTC. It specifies CSARGFARASYEQYF.

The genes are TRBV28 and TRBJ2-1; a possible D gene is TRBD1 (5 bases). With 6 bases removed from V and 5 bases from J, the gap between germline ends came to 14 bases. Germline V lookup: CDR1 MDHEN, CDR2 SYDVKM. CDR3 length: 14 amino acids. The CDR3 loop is CASSWGGFNNEQFF. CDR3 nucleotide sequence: TGTGCCAGCAGCTGGGGCGGTTTCAACAATGAGCAGTTCTTC. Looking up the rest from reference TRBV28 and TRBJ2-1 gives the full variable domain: DVKVTQSSRYLVKRTGEKVFLECVQDMDHENMFWYRQDPGLGLRLIYFSYDVKMKEKGDIPEGYSVSREKKERFSLILESASTNQTSMYLCASSWGGFNNEQFFGPGTRLTVL.

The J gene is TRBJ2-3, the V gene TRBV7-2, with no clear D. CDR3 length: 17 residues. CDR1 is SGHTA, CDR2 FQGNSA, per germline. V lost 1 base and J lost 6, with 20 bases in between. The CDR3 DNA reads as TGTGCCAGCAGCTTAGTAGTGCGCCAGGCCGGACGGGATACGCAGTATTTT. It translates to CASSLVVRQAGRDTQYF.

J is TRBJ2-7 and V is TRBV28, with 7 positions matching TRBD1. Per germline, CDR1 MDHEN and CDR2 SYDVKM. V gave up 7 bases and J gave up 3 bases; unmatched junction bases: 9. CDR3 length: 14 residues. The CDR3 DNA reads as TGTGCCAGCAATTTGGGGACAGATTACTACGAGCAGTACTTC. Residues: CASNLGTDYYEQYF.

The CDR3 sequence is CSSVSSGSGEQYF. The DNA for the CDR3 is TGCAGCTCGGTTTCTAGCGGGAGTGGTGAGCAGTACTTC. The chain couples TRBV29-1 to TRBJ2-7, with 10 bases fitting TRBD2. The germline V gene has CDR1 SQVTM and CDR2 ANQGSEA. The CDR3 is made up of 13 amino acids. Trimming removed 8 bases from V and 7 bases from J; junction bases left unmatched: 11.

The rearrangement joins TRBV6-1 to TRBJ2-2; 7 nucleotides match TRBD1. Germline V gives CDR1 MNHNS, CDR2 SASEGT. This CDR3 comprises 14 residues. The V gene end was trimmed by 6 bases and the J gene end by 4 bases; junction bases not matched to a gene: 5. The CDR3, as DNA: TGTGCCAGCAGGGGACAGCCGAGCACCGGGGAGCTGTTTTTT. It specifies CASRGQPSTGELFF.

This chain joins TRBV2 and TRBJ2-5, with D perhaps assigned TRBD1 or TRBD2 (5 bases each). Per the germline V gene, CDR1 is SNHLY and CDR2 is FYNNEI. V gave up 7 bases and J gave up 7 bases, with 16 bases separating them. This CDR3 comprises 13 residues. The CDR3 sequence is CASMMDGAVTQYF. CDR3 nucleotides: TGTGCCAGCATGATGGACGGGGCGGTGACCCAGTACTTC.

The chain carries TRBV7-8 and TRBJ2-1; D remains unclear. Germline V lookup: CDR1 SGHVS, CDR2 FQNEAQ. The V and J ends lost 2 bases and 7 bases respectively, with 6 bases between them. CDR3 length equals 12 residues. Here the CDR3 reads CASSLFQNEQFF. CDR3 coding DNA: TGTGCCAGCAGCTTATTCCAAAATGAGCAGTTCTTC. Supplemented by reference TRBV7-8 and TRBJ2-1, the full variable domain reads GAGVSQSPRYKVAKRGQDVALRCDPISGHVSLFWYQQALGQGPEFLTYFQNEAQLDKSGLPSDRFFAERPEGSVSTLKIQRTQQEDSAVYLCASSLFQNEQFFGPGTRLTVL.

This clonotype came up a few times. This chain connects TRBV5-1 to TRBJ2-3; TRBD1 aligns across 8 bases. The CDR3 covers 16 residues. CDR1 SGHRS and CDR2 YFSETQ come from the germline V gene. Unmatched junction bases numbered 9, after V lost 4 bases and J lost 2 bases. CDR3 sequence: CASSVGTGSTTDTQYF. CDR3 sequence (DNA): TGCGCCAGCAGCGTAGGGACAGGTTCGACCACAGATACGCAGTATTTT.

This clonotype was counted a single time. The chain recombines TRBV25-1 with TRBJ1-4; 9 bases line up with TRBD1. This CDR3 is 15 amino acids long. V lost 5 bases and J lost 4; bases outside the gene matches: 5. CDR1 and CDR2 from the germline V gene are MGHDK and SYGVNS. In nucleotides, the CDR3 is TGTGCCAGCAGTCCACACAGGGGGCATAATGAAAAACTGTTTTTT. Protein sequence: CASSPHRGHNEKLFF. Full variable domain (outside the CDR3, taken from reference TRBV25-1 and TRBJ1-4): EADIYQTPRYLVIGTGKKITLECSQTMGHDKMYWYQQDPGMELHLIHYSYGVNSTEKGDLSSESTVSRIRTEHFPLTLESARPSHTSQYLCASSPHRGHNEKLFFGSGTQLSVL.

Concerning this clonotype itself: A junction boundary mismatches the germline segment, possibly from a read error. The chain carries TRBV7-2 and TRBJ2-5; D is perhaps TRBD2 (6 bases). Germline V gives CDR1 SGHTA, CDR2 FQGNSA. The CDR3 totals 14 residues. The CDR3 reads CASSIAGFHETLYF. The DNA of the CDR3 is TGTGCCAGCAGCATCGCGGGGTTTCACGAGACCCTGTACTTC.